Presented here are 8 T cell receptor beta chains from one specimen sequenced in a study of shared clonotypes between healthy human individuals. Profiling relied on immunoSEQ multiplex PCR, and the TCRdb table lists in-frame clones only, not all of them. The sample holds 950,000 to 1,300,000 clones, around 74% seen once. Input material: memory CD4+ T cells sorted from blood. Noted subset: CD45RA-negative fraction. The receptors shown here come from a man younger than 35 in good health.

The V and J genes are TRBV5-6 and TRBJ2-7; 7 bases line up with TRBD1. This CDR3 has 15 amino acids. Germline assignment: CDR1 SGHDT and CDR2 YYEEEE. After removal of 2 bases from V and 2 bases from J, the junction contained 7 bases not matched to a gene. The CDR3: CASSFEADRAYEQYF. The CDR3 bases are TGTGCCAGCAGCTTTGAGGCCGACAGGGCCTACGAGCAGTACTTC.

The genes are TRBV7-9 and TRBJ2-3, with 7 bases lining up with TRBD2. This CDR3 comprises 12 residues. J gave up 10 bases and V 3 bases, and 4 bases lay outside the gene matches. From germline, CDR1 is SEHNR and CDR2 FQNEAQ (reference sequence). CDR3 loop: CASSLTGGAQYF. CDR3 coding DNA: TGTGCCAGCAGCTTGACGGGAGGTGCGCAGTATTTT.

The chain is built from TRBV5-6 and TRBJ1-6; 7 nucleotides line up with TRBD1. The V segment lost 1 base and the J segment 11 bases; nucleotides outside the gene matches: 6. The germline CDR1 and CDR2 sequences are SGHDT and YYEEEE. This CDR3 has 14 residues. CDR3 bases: TGTGCCAGCAGCTTGAGAGGGGGCGGGCCACCCCTCCACTTT. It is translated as CASSLRGGGPPLHF. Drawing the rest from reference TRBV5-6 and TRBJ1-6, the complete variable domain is DAGVTQSPTHLIKTRGQQVTLRCSPKSGHDTVSWYQQALGQGPQFIFQYYEEEERQRGNFPDRFSGHQFPNYSSELNVNALLLGDSALYLCASSLRGGGPPLHFGNGTRLTVT.

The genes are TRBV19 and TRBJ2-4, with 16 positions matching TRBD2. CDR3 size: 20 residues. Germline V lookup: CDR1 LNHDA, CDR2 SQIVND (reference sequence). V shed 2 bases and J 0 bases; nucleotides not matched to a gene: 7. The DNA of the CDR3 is TGTGCCAGTAGTATACAGGGGACTAGCGGGGGGGCCCTAGCCAAAAACATTCAGTACTTC. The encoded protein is CASSIQGTSGGALAKNIQYF.

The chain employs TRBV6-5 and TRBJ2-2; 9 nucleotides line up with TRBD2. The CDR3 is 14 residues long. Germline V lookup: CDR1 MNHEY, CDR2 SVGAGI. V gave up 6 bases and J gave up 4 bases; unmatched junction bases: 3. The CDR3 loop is CASSWRGGTGELFF. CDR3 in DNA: TGTGCCAGCAGCTGGCGGGGGGGCACCGGGGAGCTGTTTTTT.

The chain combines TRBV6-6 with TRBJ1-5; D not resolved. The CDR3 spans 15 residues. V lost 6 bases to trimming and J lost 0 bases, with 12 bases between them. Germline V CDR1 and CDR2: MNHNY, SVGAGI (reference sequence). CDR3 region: CASRADGLSNQPQHF. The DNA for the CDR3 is TGTGCCAGCAGAGCGGACGGTCTTAGCAATCAGCCCCAGCATTTT.

The CDR3 coding sequence is TGTGCCAGCAAGGGACAGCCATATAGCAATCAGCCCCAGCATTTT. Translation gives CASKGQPYSNQPQHF. The V and J genes are TRBV6-1 and TRBJ1-5, with TRBD1 identical over 7 bases. The CDR3 extends over 15 amino acids. Per germline, CDR1 MNHNS and CDR2 SASEGT. Trimming removed 7 bases from V and 0 bases from J; junction bases left unmatched: 6.

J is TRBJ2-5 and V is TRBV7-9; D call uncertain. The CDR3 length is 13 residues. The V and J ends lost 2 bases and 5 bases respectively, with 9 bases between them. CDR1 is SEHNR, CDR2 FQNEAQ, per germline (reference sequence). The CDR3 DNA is TGTGCCAGCAGCTTAAACCCTGGGGAGACCCAGTACTTC. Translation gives CASSLNPGETQYF.